Listed below are T cell receptor beta chains from one sample, sequenced in a study of shared clonotypes between healthy human individuals. Here immunoSEQ multiplex PCR was the method, and the copy in TCRdb shows in-frame clones only, minus some. There are 2 million to 2.5 million clones in the sample; nearly 97% occur only once, and roughly 0.13% lies in the top ten. The sample comprised naive CD4+ T cells sorted from blood. The source of these receptors is a man younger than 35 in good health. CDR3s include the opening cysteine and the closing phenylalanine or tryptophan. Each record gives: J gene, V gene, D gene, clone size, CDR3 DNA, CDR3 protein. The D gene is left open where the match is weak. Clone size is stated in some rows and not others, as once, few, many or a class when expanded.

J: TRBJ2-5; V: TRBV11-2; D: .; size: .; DNA: TGTGCCAGCAGCTTTGGGTGGATCCAAGAGACCCAGTACTTC; CDR3: CASSFGWIQETQYF
J: TRBJ2-6; V: TRBV6-5; D: .; size: once; DNA: TGTGCCAGCAGCCCCGGGGGCTTGGGGGCCAACGTCCTGACTTTC; CDR3: CASSPGGLGANVLTF
J: TRBJ2-2; V: TRBV19; D: TRBD1; size: few; DNA: TGTGCCAGTGGGAGACAGGGGGCGATCGGGGAGCTGTTTTTT; CDR3: CASGRQGAIGELFF
J: TRBJ1-4; V: TRBV7-2; D: .; size: .; DNA: TGTGCCAGCAGCTTAGTGGGCCAGGGGACTAATGAAAAACTGTTTTTT; CDR3: CASSLVGQGTNEKLFF
J: TRBJ1-1; V: TRBV6-4; D: .; size: .; DNA: TGTGCCAGCAGTGAGGACATGGGGACTGAAGCTTTCTTT; CDR3: CASSEDMGTEAFF
J: TRBJ2-5; V: TRBV9; D: TRBD1; size: .; DNA: TGTGCCAGCAGCGTACATTCTGCGGGACAGGGTCAGGAGGAGACCCAGTACTTC; CDR3: CASSVHSAGQGQEETQYF
J: TRBJ2-3; V: TRBV5-1; D: .; size: few; DNA: TGCGCCAGCAGGTGGCAGCGGGGCACAGATACGCAGTATTTT; CDR3: CASRWQRGTDTQYF
J: TRBJ2-7; V: TRBV5-1; D: TRBD2; size: .; DNA: TGCGCCAGCAGCCCCCGACTAGCGGGAGAGGGCGAGCAGTACTTC; CDR3: CASSPRLAGEGEQYF
J: TRBJ1-1; V: TRBV30; D: .; size: .; DNA: TGTGCCTGGAGCCAGTACGTAGGGGGGTGGGCTTTCTTT; CDR3: CAWSQYVGGWAFF
J: TRBJ2-5; V: TRBV28; D: .; size: .; DNA: TGTGCCAGCAGTCCTACCTGGACGGCCTACCAAGAGACCCAGTACTTC; CDR3: CASSPTWTAYQETQYF
J: TRBJ2-7; V: TRBV19; D: .; size: .; DNA: TGTGCCAGTAGTAGCATTAGACCAGGAGGGGTCCGCGAGCAGTACTTC; CDR3: CASSSIRPGGVREQYF
J: TRBJ2-1; V: TRBV6-5; D: .; size: .; DNA: TGTGCCAGCAGTTACAGGGAAGGGTACAATGAGCAGTTCTTC; CDR3: CASSYREGYNEQFF
J: TRBJ2-3; V: TRBV9; D: .; size: .; DNA: TGTGCCAGCACCCGAAGAGGGGATCTGAGTACAGATACGCAGTATTTT; CDR3: CASTRRGDLSTDTQYF
J: TRBJ2-7; V: TRBV9; D: .; size: .; DNA: TGTGCCAGCAGCGTAGCCCCTTCCCTCTCCTACGAGCAGTACTTC; CDR3: CASSVAPSLSYEQYF
J: TRBJ2-5; V: TRBV2; D: TRBD1; size: .; DNA: TGTGCCAGCAGTGGACAGGGAAGGGAGACCCAGTACTTC; CDR3: CASSGQGRETQYF
J: TRBJ2-3; V: TRBV1; D: .; size: .; DNA: TGCACCAGCAGCGGCCGTTTCTGGACCACAGATACGCAGTATTTT; CDR3: CTSSGRFWTTDTQYF
J: TRBJ2-3; V: TRBV10-3; D: .; size: .; DNA: TGTGCCATCACGGGGTCTCCCACAGATACGCAGTATTTT; CDR3: CAITGSPTDTQYF
J: TRBJ2-3; V: TRBV9; D: .; size: once; DNA: TGTGCCAGCAGCGTAGTCCTATCGGGAAATACGCAGTATTTT; CDR3: CASSVVLSGNTQYF
J: TRBJ2-6; V: TRBV7-9; D: .; size: .; DNA: TGTGCCAGCAGCCTGGGAGCTGGGGCCAACGTCCTGACTTTC; CDR3: CASSLGAGANVLTF
J: TRBJ2-6; V: TRBV29-1; D: .; size: .; DNA: TGCAGCGTCCAAGGTGGGGCCAACGTCCTGACTTTC; CDR3: CSVQGGANVLTF
J: TRBJ2-7; V: TRBV6-1; D: TRBD2; size: .; DNA: TGTGCCAGCAGTGACCTAGCGGGTTTATATTACGAGCAGTACTTC; CDR3: CASSDLAGLYYEQYF
J: TRBJ1-3; V: TRBV28; D: .; size: .; DNA: TGTGCCAGCAGTTTAACAGGGTTCTCTGGAAACACCATATATTTT; CDR3: CASSLTGFSGNTIYF
J: TRBJ2-1; V: TRBV9; D: .; size: once; DNA: TGTGCCAGCAGCGTAGGGGACTCCTACAATGAGCAGTTCTTC; CDR3: CASSVGDSYNEQFF
J: TRBJ2-2; V: TRBV28; D: .; size: .; DNA: TGTGCCAGCAGTTCCAGTCAGACCGGGGAGCTGTTTTTT; CDR3: CASSSSQTGELFF
J: TRBJ2-7; V: TRBV7-9; D: .; size: .; DNA: TGTGCCAGCAGCTACGGGACGGAAAAGTACTTC; CDR3: CASSYGTEKYF
J: TRBJ2-7; V: TRBV6-1; D: .; size: once; DNA: TGTGCCAGCAGTGTGGGAGGGGGGGCCTACGAGCAGTACTTC; CDR3: CASSVGGGAYEQYF
J: TRBJ1-4; V: TRBV18; D: .; size: once; DNA: TGTGCCAGCTCACCTAGGAACAGCAATAATGAAAAACTGTTTTTT; CDR3: CASSPRNSNNEKLFF
J: TRBJ1-5; V: TRBV2; D: .; size: .; DNA: TGTGCCAGCAGTGACGGGGGTTTTAGCAATCAGCCCCAGCATTTT; CDR3: CASSDGGFSNQPQHF
J: TRBJ2-3; V: TRBV7-9; D: TRBD2; size: .; DNA: TGTGCCAGCAGCTGGACTAGCGGAGCACCTGGCACAGATACGCAGTATTTT; CDR3: CASSWTSGAPGTDTQYF
J: TRBJ2-7; V: TRBV7-2; D: .; size: .; DNA: TGTGCCAGCACGAAGGGGACTCCCCCCTACGAGCAGTACTTC; CDR3: CASTKGTPPYEQYF
J: TRBJ2-4; V: TRBV9; D: .; size: .; DNA: TGTGCCAGCAGCGTAGCCACAGGGATAGCCAAAAACATTCAGTACTTC; CDR3: CASSVATGIAKNIQYF
J: TRBJ2-7; V: TRBV21-1; D: .; size: .; DNA: TGTGCCCCTACGGGGGAGCAGTACTTC; CDR3: CAPTGEQYF
J: TRBJ1-1; V: TRBV30; D: TRBD1; size: once; DNA: TGTGCCTGGATGGGACAGGGGCTTTGGGCTTTCTTT; CDR3: CAWMGQGLWAFF
J: TRBJ2-3; V: TRBV18; D: .; size: .; DNA: TGTGCCAGCTCACCCTATCCTAGCACAGATACGCAGTATTTT; CDR3: CASSPYPSTDTQYF
J: TRBJ1-4; V: TRBV2; D: .; size: .; DNA: TGTGCCAGCAGTCTTGACAGTGTCGGGAATGAAAAACTGTTTTTT; CDR3: CASSLDSVGNEKLFF
J: TRBJ1-5; V: TRBV30; D: .; size: .; DNA: TGTGCCTGGAGTAGGAGCAATCAGCCCCAGCATTTT; CDR3: CAWSRSNQPQHF
J: TRBJ1-1; V: TRBV7-9; D: .; size: .; DNA: TGTGCCAGCAGCTTATACACTGAAGCTTTCTTT; CDR3: CASSLYTEAFF
J: TRBJ2-1; V: TRBV9; D: TRBD2; size: .; DNA: TGTGCCAGCAGCGTAGAACTAGCGGGAGGGGTCAATGAGCAGTTCTTC; CDR3: CASSVELAGGVNEQFF
J: TRBJ2-1; V: TRBV11-2; D: .; size: .; DNA: TGTGCCAGCAGCTCGTCGGCCCAGCGGAAGTTCTTC; CDR3: CASSSSAQRKFF